The 21 T cell receptor beta chains below come from one sample, sequenced in a study of shared clonotypes between healthy human individuals. The protocol was immunoSEQ multiplex PCR, while the TCRdb copy is restricted to in-frame clones and leaves out a portion. The sample holds 2 million to 2.5 million clones, approximately 93% seen once. Source material: naive CD4+ T cells from PBMCs. Subset noted: CD45RA+ positively selected. The source is a man younger than 30 in good health. Some clones in this sample may be carry-over from other donors' samples.

The chain employs TRBV4-3 and TRBJ2-5; no clear D. CDR1 and CDR2 from the germline V gene are LGHNA and YSLEER. V lost 5 bases, J lost 5 bases, and 12 bases lay in between. The CDR3 has 13 residues. The CDR3 loop is CASSSRVWETQYF. The CDR3 DNA is TGCGCCAGCAGCTCCCGGGTATGGGAGACCCAGTACTTC.

This clone has more than one count but fewer than ten. The chain recombines TRBV7-9 with TRBJ1-2, with TRBD1 matching over 8 bases. The CDR3 runs 12 residues. Trimming at V came to 7 bases and at J to 6 bases, leaving 4 bases not matched to a gene. Germline CDR1 and CDR2: SEHNR and FQNEAQ (reference sequence). CDR3 sequence: CASTPDRDGYTF. The CDR3 DNA follows: TGTGCCAGCACACCGGACAGGGATGGCTACACCTTC. Together with reference TRBV7-9 and TRBJ1-2, the CDR3 gives the full variable domain: DTGVSQNPRHKITKRGQNVTFRCDPISEHNRLYWYRQTLGQGPEFLTYFQNEAQLEKSRLLSDRFSAERPKGSFSTLEIQRTEQGDSAMYLCASTPDRDGYTFGSGTRLTVV.

The chain combines TRBV10-3 with TRBJ2-3; 13 bases agree with TRBD2. This CDR3 spans 17 amino acids. Trimming cost V 2 bases and J 5 bases; bases outside gene matches: 7. Germline V gene sequence: CDR1 ENHRY, CDR2 SYGVKD. CDR3 DNA: TGTGCCATCAGTGAGACCGGGACTAGCGGGACAGAAGATACGCAGTATTTT. It codes for CAISETGTSGTEDTQYF.

V is TRBV4-1 and J is TRBJ2-5, with 7 positions matching TRBD1. This CDR3 has 17 amino acids. The germline V gene encodes CDR1 MGHRA and CDR2 YSYEKL. Germline trimming cut 1 base from V and 4 bases from J; bases unmatched to any gene: 12. The CDR3 nucleotides read TGCGCCAGCAGCCAAGCCTCCACAAGGGGGCTAGGAGAGACCCAGTACTTC. Protein sequence: CASSQASTRGLGETQYF.

The genes are TRBV11-2 and TRBJ2-2; the D gene is possibly TRBD2 (5 bases). Germline V gives CDR1 SGHAT, CDR2 FQNNGV. The length of the CDR3 is 15 residues. Trimming shortened V by 3 bases and J by 5 bases, and 13 bases separated the two germline ends. CDR3 in DNA: TGTGCCAGCAGCTTTGCGGGCCCGGGGACCGGGGAGCTGTTTTTT. This translates into CASSFAGPGTGELFF. The complete variable domain, with remaining parts taken from reference TRBV11-2 and TRBJ2-2, reads EAGVAQSPRYKIIEKRQSVAFWCNPISGHATLYWYQQILGQGPKLLIQFQNNGVVDDSQLPKDRFSAERLKGVDSTLKIQPAKLEDSAVYLCASSFAGPGTGELFFGEGSRLTVL.

The rearrangement links TRBV4-1 to TRBJ2-5; D is undetermined. V was pared by 1 base and J by 4 bases, with 10 bases between. CDR1 and CDR2 (germline): MGHRA, YSYEKL. The CDR3 runs to 14 residues. The DNA of the CDR3 is TGCGCCAGCAGCCAAGTGCAAGGGCCAGAGACCCAGTACTTC. Encoded protein: CASSQVQGPETQYF.

The chain joins TRBV4-1 to TRBJ2-3; D may be TRBD2 (6 bases). V dropped 3 bases and J dropped 3 bases, with 13 bases sitting between them. This CDR3 spans 15 amino acids. Germline V lookup: CDR1 MGHRA, CDR2 YSYEKL. CDR3 bases: TGCGCCAGCAGCCAGGGGGGTCGGGAAACAGATACGCAGTATTTT. Translation: CASSQGGRETDTQYF.

This sequence joins TRBV7-9 and TRBJ1-1; D perhaps matches TRBD1 (5 bases). The CDR3 spans 15 residues. Deletions cut 1 base from V and 6 bases from J, with 15 bases between. The germline V gene has CDR1 SEHNR and CDR2 FQNEAQ (reference sequence). The CDR3 sequence is CASSLESRVFPEAFF. In DNA form, the CDR3 reads TGTGCCAGCAGCTTAGAATCCAGGGTGTTCCCTGAAGCTTTCTTT.

The rearrangement joins TRBV6-1 to TRBJ2-2, with 9 bases identical to TRBD1. This CDR3 region has 17 residues. Germline trimming cut 4 bases from V and 4 bases from J; bases unmatched to any gene: 10. The germline CDR1 and CDR2 sequences are MNHNS and SASEGT. The CDR3 nucleotides read TGTGCCAGCAGTGGGGGACAGGGCGGAAGTGGCACCGGGGAGCTGTTTTTT. This codes for CASSGGQGGSGTGELFF.

The chain combines TRBV27 with TRBJ1-3; D gene unclear. In germline, CDR1 is MNHEY, CDR2 SMNVEV (reference sequence). Between the trimmed V and J ends, which lost 0 bases and 0 bases, there was a span of 6 bases. The CDR3 runs 15 residues. The CDR3: CASSLSGNSGNTIYF. DNA of the CDR3: TGTGCCAGCAGTTTATCTGGCAACTCTGGAAACACCATATATTTT.

The chain is built from TRBV5-4 and TRBJ2-3; tentative D call: TRBD1 (5 bases). The length of the CDR3 is 16 residues. Trimming left V 3 bases short and J 1 base short, with 15 bases between. Per the germline V gene, CDR1 is SGHNT and CDR2 is YYREEE (reference sequence). This CDR3 reads CASSSTKGSGTDTQYF. In nucleotides, the CDR3 is TGTGCCAGCAGCTCAACGAAGGGGTCCGGCACAGATACGCAGTATTTT.

J is TRBJ1-1 and V is TRBV7-9; 7 bases are a match to TRBD1. Germline V CDR1 and CDR2: SEHNR, FQNEAQ (reference sequence). The CDR3 extends over 16 amino acids. V was pared by 5 bases and J by 5 bases, with 14 bases of the junction left unmatched. The CDR3 sequence is CASSHVEGTGETEAFF. For the CDR3, the DNA is TGTGCCAGCAGCCACGTGGAAGGCACAGGGGAGACTGAAGCTTTCTTT.

This chain joins TRBV19 and TRBJ1-5; D uncertain. V was clipped by 5 bases and J by 2 bases, with 22 bases between them. The CDR3 has 18 residues. The germline V gene has CDR1 LNHDA and CDR2 SQIVND (reference sequence). DNA of the CDR3: TGTGCCAGTAGTTTGGGCCCCCTAGTCCAAATGGGCAATCAGCCCCAGCATTTT. It codes for CASSLGPLVQMGNQPQHF.

The chain couples TRBV6-1 to TRBJ1-5; D unresolved. V was cut by 2 bases and J by 4 bases, with 12 bases left in between. Germline values: CDR1 MNHNS, CDR2 SASEGT. The CDR3 is made up of 15 amino acids. The CDR3 nucleotides are TGTGCCAGCAGTGAATACAGCTCGGGAAATCAGCCCCAGCATTTT. It translates to CASSEYSSGNQPQHF.

The sample holds one count of this clone. This chain connects TRBV19 to TRBJ1-4, with unresolved D. Germline V gives CDR1 LNHDA, CDR2 SQIVND (reference sequence). V was clipped by 7 bases and J by 4 bases, with 10 bases between them. The CDR3 has 13 residues. The CDR3 region has the DNA TGTGCCAGTATCGGGCAGCTTAATGAAAAACTGTTTTTT. Translation: CASIGQLNEKLFF.

V usage is TRBV25-1 and J usage is TRBJ1-1, with 7 nucleotides matching TRBD1. This CDR3 has 15 amino acids. The V and J ends lost 1 base and 5 bases, in that order; junction bases with no gene match: 7. Germline V lookup: CDR1 MGHDK, CDR2 SYGVNS. CDR3 sequence: CASSEWAGGRTEAFF. The CDR3 bases are TGTGCCAGCAGTGAATGGGCAGGGGGGAGGACTGAAGCTTTCTTT. The variable domain in full, with the rest retrieved from reference TRBV25-1 and TRBJ1-1, is EADIYQTPRYLVIGTGKKITLECSQTMGHDKMYWYQQDPGMELHLIHYSYGVNSTEKGDLSSESTVSRIRTEHFPLTLESARPSHTSQYLCASSEWAGGRTEAFFGQGTRLTVV.

The CDR3: CASSFGGGQYNEQFF. CDR3 DNA sequence: TGTGCCAGCAGCTTCGGAGGGGGACAGTACAATGAGCAGTTCTTC. The chain has TRBV5-5 and TRBJ2-1; D possibly corresponds to TRBD1 (7 bases). The CDR3 is 15 amino acids. Germline V lookup: CDR1 SGHKS, CDR2 YYEKEE (reference sequence). V was trimmed by 2 bases and J by 4 bases, leaving 13 bases between them.

The chain is built from TRBV6-1 and TRBJ2-7; D could derive from TRBD1 or TRBD2 (5 bases each). Germline CDR1 is MNHNS and CDR2 is SASEGT. Trimming stripped 3 bases from V and 9 bases from J, with 9 bases between. The CDR3 length is 11 residues. CDR3 DNA: TGTGCCAGCAGTGAGGGACCTTTGCAGTACTTC. Translation gives CASSEGPLQYF.

V gene TRBV18 combines with J gene TRBJ1-2; D is possibly TRBD1 (6 bases). V lost 3 bases to trimming and J lost 0 bases, with 11 bases between them. CDR3 length: 15 amino acids. Germline CDR1 is KGHSH and CDR2 is LQKENI. CDR3 sequence reads: CASSPTGPSNYGYTF. CDR3 DNA sequence: TGTGCCAGCTCACCTACAGGGCCATCTAACTATGGCTACACCTTC.

The gene calls are TRBV27 and TRBJ2-3, with 7 bases identical to TRBD1. The germline V gene has CDR1 MNHEY and CDR2 SMNVEV (reference sequence). V lost 7 bases to trimming and J lost 3 bases; unmatched junction nucleotides: 13. This CDR3 region has 16 residues. The CDR3 DNA sequence: TGTGCCAGCACCCGAACAACGACAGGGCGGACAGATACGCAGTATTTT. Translated: CASTRTTTGRTDTQYF.

The chain employs TRBV18 and TRBJ2-7; 7 positions agree with TRBD1. V was pared by 1 base and J by 5 bases, with 14 bases of the junction left unmatched. CDR3 length equals 17 residues. Per germline, CDR1 KGHSH and CDR2 LQKENI. CDR3 in amino acids: CASSPLRQGSVGHEQYF. The CDR3 DNA reads as TGTGCCAGCTCACCACTCCGACAGGGTTCCGTCGGCCACGAGCAGTACTTC.